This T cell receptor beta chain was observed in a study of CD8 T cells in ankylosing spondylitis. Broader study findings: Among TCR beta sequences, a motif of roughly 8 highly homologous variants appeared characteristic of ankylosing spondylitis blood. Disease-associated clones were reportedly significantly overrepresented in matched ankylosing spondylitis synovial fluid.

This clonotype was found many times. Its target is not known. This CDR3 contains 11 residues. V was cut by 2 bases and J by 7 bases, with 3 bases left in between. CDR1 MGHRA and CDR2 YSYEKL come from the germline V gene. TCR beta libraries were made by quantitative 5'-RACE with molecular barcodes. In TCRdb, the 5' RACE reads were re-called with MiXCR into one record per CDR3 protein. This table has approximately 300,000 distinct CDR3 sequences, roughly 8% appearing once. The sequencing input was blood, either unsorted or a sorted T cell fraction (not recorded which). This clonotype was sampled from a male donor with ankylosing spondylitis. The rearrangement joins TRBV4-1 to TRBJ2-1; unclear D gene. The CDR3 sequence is CASSQRNEQFF. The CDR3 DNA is TGCGCCAGCAGCCAAAGAAATGAGCAGTTCTTC.